Presented here are 25 T cell receptor beta chains from one specimen sequenced in a study of control samples from healthy donors and cancer patients. Only in-frame clones appear in the TCRdb table, and some are missing; sequencing was by immunoSEQ multiplex PCR. The table records approximately 150,000 clones, approximately 94% of them present only once. Sequenced material: blood. The receptor set was obtained from a man aged 35-49 years in good health.

The rearrangement joins TRBV28 to TRBJ2-2, with D perhaps TRBD1 (8 bases). The V end lost 5 bases, the J end lost 0 bases, and 13 bases lay between the germline ends. The CDR3 length is 16 residues. Looked up from germline, CDR1 is MDHEN and CDR2 is SYDVKM. The CDR3 DNA reads TGTGCCAGCAGTAGAACAGGGGGGGCGAACACCGGGGAGCTGTTTTTT. This translates into CASSRTGGANTGELFF.

This chain joins TRBV11-2 and TRBJ1-5, with 9 bases identical to TRBD1. CDR1 is SGHAT and CDR2 is FQNNGV in the germline V gene. The ends lost 5 bases at V and 5 bases at J; junction bases unmatched: 7. The CDR3 runs 15 residues. CDR3 DNA sequence: TGTGCCAGCAGCCCTGGGACAGGGAGGCATCAGCCCCAGCATTTT. The encoded protein is CASSPGTGRHQPQHF.

The chain recombines TRBV25-1 with TRBJ2-5, with D unresolved. Germline V gene sequence: CDR1 MGHDK, CDR2 SYGVNS. This CDR3 is 11 amino acids long. The ends were cut back, 6 bases at V and 7 bases at J, with 9 bases in the middle. CDR3 in DNA: TGTGCCAGCAGCCTCCATGGGACCCAGTACTTC. Its protein is CASSLHGTQYF. The full variable domain, its missing parts supplied by reference TRBV25-1 and TRBJ2-5, is EADIYQTPRYLVIGTGKKITLECSQTMGHDKMYWYQQDPGMELHLIHYSYGVNSTEKGDLSSESTVSRIRTEHFPLTLESARPSHTSQYLCASSLHGTQYFGPGTRLLVL.

This rearrangement joins TRBV5-1 to TRBJ2-4, with 14 bases fitting TRBD2. The CDR3 contains 18 residues. Germline V lookup: CDR1 SGHRS, CDR2 YFSETQ. V trimming: 4 bases; J trimming: 1 base; junction bases outside the gene matches: 7. The DNA for the CDR3 is TGCGCCAGCAGCGGGGGACTAGCGGGAGTCCGGGCCAAAAACATTCAGTACTTC. Translating it yields CASSGGLAGVRAKNIQYF.

The V call is TRBV19, the J call TRBJ2-5; no firm D call. In germline, CDR1 is LNHDA, CDR2 SQIVND (reference sequence). Trimming removed 4 bases at V and 5 bases at J, with 11 bases between. The CDR3 runs to 13 residues. CDR3 coding DNA: TGTGCCAGTAGTAAGGTAGGGCCGGAGACCCAGTACTTC. Translated, it gives CASSKVGPETQYF.

This sequence joins TRBV5-6 and TRBJ1-1, with 10 bases matching TRBD1. Trimming cost V 3 bases and J 5 bases; bases outside gene matches: 7. The CDR3 loop spans 15 amino acids. Germline-derived CDR1 and CDR2 are SGHDT and YYEEEE. The CDR3 sequence: CASSSPGQGMTEAFF. The CDR3 DNA sequence: TGTGCCAGCAGCTCGCCGGGACAGGGGATGACTGAAGCTTTCTTT.

V gene TRBV9 combines with J gene TRBJ2-7, with 9 bases matching TRBD2. CDR1 and CDR2 from the germline V gene are SGDLS and YYNGEE. The trim removed 4 bases at V and 5 bases at J, leaving 13 bases unmatched. There are 16 residues in the CDR3. The CDR3 protein is CASSPLGSGRADEQYF. The CDR3 bases are TGTGCCAGCAGCCCCCTTGGTAGCGGGAGAGCGGACGAGCAGTACTTC. The variable domain in full, completed from reference TRBV9 and TRBJ2-7, reads DSGVTQTPKHLITATGQRVTLRCSPRSGDLSVYWYQQSLDQGLQFLIQYYNGEERAKGNILERFSAQQFPDLHSELNLSSLELGDSALYFCASSPLGSGRADEQYFGPGTRLTVT.

The chain uses TRBV7-2 and TRBJ1-4, with a tentative D call TRBD1 (5 bases). Trimming left V 5 bases short and J 8 bases short, with 15 bases between. In germline, CDR1 is SGHTA, CDR2 FQGNSA. The CDR3 length is 14 residues. The CDR3 is CASSPRRGGEKLFF. The CDR3, as DNA: TGTGCCAGCAGCCCGCGGAGGGGTGGCGAAAAACTGTTTTTT.

In this sample, this clone turned up once. The chain links TRBV7-8 to TRBJ1-3; D is undetermined. The CDR3 contains 15 residues. The germline gives CDR1 SGHVS, CDR2 FQNEAQ. The ends were cut back, 1 base at V and 4 bases at J, with 11 bases in the middle. CDR3 amino acids: CASSLVLRSGNTIYF. The CDR3 nucleotides are TGTGCCAGCAGCTTAGTCCTCCGCTCGGGAAACACCATATATTTT.

This rearrangement joins TRBV11-2 to TRBJ1-1; maybe TRBD1 (5 bases). The germline CDR1 and CDR2 sequences are SGHAT and FQNNGV. The CDR3 is 13 residues long. Trimming took off 2 bases at V and 4 bases at J, with 8 bases between the two ends. The CDR3 region is CASSLKGPTEAFF. In nucleotides, the CDR3 is TGTGCCAGCAGCTTAAAGGGACCCACTGAAGCTTTCTTT.

This clone was detected only once. The chain is built from TRBV27 and TRBJ1-5, with 11 bases aligning to TRBD1. Per germline, CDR1 MNHEY and CDR2 SMNVEV (reference sequence). Trimming removed 6 bases from V and 5 bases from J; junction bases left unmatched: 6. This CDR3 has 15 residues. This CDR3 reads CASSKGQGADQPQHF. CDR3 in DNA: TGTGCCAGCAGCAAAGGACAGGGGGCAGATCAGCCCCAGCATTTT.

This clone was observed a single time. Other DNA sequences from this sample encode an identical CDR3 as well. CDR3 sequence: CASRNRRGAGANVLTF. CDR3 nucleotides: TGCGCCAGCAGAAATCGACGGGGGGCTGGGGCCAACGTCCTGACTTTC. The chain couples TRBV5-1 to TRBJ2-6; TRBD2 agrees at 7 bases. The germline CDR1 and CDR2 sequences are SGHRS and YFSETQ. CDR3 size: 16 residues. V was pared by 5 bases and J by 2 bases, with 7 bases of the junction left unmatched. The full variable domain, with the rest looked up from reference TRBV5-1 and TRBJ2-6, is KAGVTQTPRYLIKTRGQQVTLSCSPISGHRSVSWYQQTPGQGLQFLFEYFSETQRNKGNFPGRFSGRQFSNSRSEMNVSTLELGDSALYLCASRNRRGAGANVLTFGAGSRLTVL.

V and J are TRBV7-8 and TRBJ2-5, with D possibly TRBD2 on 6 matching bases. CDR3 size: 14 residues. From germline, CDR1 is SGHVS and CDR2 FQNEAQ. Trimming shortened V by 4 bases and J by 4 bases, and 13 bases separated the two germline ends. In nucleotides, the CDR3 is TGTGCCAGCAGCTCGGGAGCGTGGGCAGAGACCCAGTACTTC. Encoded protein: CASSSGAWAETQYF.

The chain has TRBV4-1 and TRBJ2-3, with D possibly matching TRBD1 (6 bases). CDR3 length equals 15 residues. Germline V lookup: CDR1 MGHRA, CDR2 YSYEKL. The germline V and J ends were trimmed by 3 bases and 4 bases, with 14 bases remaining between them. The CDR3 coding sequence is TGCGCCAGCAGCCATGGAGACAGGCTCCCAGATACGCAGTATTTT. It specifies CASSHGDRLPDTQYF.

The chain uses TRBV6-5 and TRBJ1-3, with no clear D. The CDR3 extends over 14 amino acids. Trimming removed 5 bases at V and 2 bases at J, with 10 bases between. Germline values: CDR1 MNHEY, CDR2 SVGAGI. The CDR3 protein is CASSPYSTGNTIYF. The CDR3 region has the DNA TGTGCCAGCAGTCCCTACAGTACTGGAAACACCATATATTTT.

The rearrangement links TRBV30 to TRBJ2-3, with 10 bases matching TRBD2. CDR3 size: 16 residues. CDR1 and CDR2 (germline): GTSNPN, SVGIG (reference sequence). The trim removed 5 bases at V and 1 base at J, leaving 9 bases unmatched. The DNA of the CDR3 is TGTGCCTGGTCCCGGACTAGCGGAGCTCGCACAGATACGCAGTATTTT. This translates into CAWSRTSGARTDTQYF.

J is TRBJ1-1 and V is TRBV6-5; D remains ambiguous. Germline V CDR1 and CDR2: MNHEY, SVGAGI. Trimming took off 2 bases at V and 3 bases at J, with 7 bases between the two ends. CDR3 size: 13 residues. CDR3 DNA sequence: TGTGCCAGCAGTTACGCGAGATACACTGAAGCTTTCTTT. Translating it yields CASSYARYTEAFF.

V is TRBV9 and J is TRBJ2-5, with D possibly TRBD1 on 6 matching bases. Germline CDR1 and CDR2: SGDLS and YYNGEE. V shed 1 base and J shed 3 bases, with 16 bases lying between them. The CDR3 is 16 residues long. CDR3 in amino acids: CASSVRAGDDEETQYF. The CDR3 region has the DNA TGTGCCAGCAGCGTACGGGCAGGGGACGACGAAGAGACCCAGTACTTC.

This chain joins TRBV30 and TRBJ2-3; 8 nucleotides match TRBD2. Germline V lookup: CDR1 GTSNPN, CDR2 SVGIG (reference sequence). The J segment lost 7 bases and the V segment lost 1 base, leaving 25 bases of the junction unmatched. CDR3 length equals 20 residues. The CDR3 nucleotides read TGTGCCTGGAGTGCCCTAATGGGGTTTGAGGACGGGAGGGCCGATTATACGCAGTATTTT. Protein: CAWSALMGFEDGRADYTQYF.

This rearrangement joins TRBV9 to TRBJ1-6, with D tentatively TRBD1 (6 bases). Trimming removed 4 bases from V and 7 bases from J, with 18 bases in between. The CDR3 totals 16 residues. Germline V gene lookup returns CDR1 SGDLS and CDR2 YYNGEE. CDR3 region: CASSSGAEEVNSPLHF. The CDR3 DNA reads TGTGCCAGCAGCTCGGGGGCCGAGGAGGTGAATTCACCCCTCCACTTT.

V gene TRBV7-9 combines with J gene TRBJ1-6; no clear D. Germline-derived CDR1 and CDR2 are SEHNR and FQNEAQ (reference sequence). Trimming took 8 bases from V and 7 from J, leaving 18 bases between them. This CDR3 region has 15 residues. The CDR3 loop reads CASQGGAHENSPLHF. DNA for the CDR3: TGTGCCAGCCAAGGAGGCGCCCACGAGAATTCACCCCTCCACTTT. The whole variable domain, remainder taken from reference TRBV7-9 and TRBJ1-6, is DTGVSQNPRHKITKRGQNVTFRCDPISEHNRLYWYRQTLGQGPEFLTYFQNEAQLEKSRLLSDRFSAERPKGSFSTLEIQRTEQGDSAMYLCASQGGAHENSPLHFGNGTRLTVT.

This chain links TRBV4-3 with TRBJ1-5, with D perhaps TRBD1 (6 bases). V was cut by 5 bases and J by 4 bases, with 12 bases left in between. This CDR3 comprises 14 residues. Germline values: CDR1 LGHNA, CDR2 YSLEER. CDR3 DNA sequence: TGCGCCAGCAGCAGGGACAATTCTAATCAGCCCCAGCATTTT. It codes for CASSRDNSNQPQHF.

This chain links TRBV3-1 (or the pseudogene TRBV3-2) with TRBJ2-7; D gene uncertain. This CDR3 contains 13 residues. Germline CDR1 reads LGHDT; CDR2 reads YNNKEL (reference sequence). V shed 0 bases and J shed 4 bases, with 7 bases lying between them. This chain's CDR3 is CASSQDLGYEQYF. The CDR3 DNA follows: TGTGCCAGCAGCCAAGATCTAGGGTACGAGCAGTACTTC.

This clone has just one count. The chain uses TRBV15 and TRBJ1-1; perhaps TRBD1 as D (5 bases). The CDR3 runs 15 residues. Germline V gives CDR1 LNHNV, CDR2 YYDKDF (reference sequence). V lost 3 bases and J lost 2, with 13 bases in between. The CDR3 region has the DNA TGTGCCACCAGCAGTCCGGACACGTTTAACACTGAAGCTTTCTTT. This sequence encodes CATSSPDTFNTEAFF.

V is TRBV3-1 (or the pseudogene TRBV3-2) and J is TRBJ2-3; perhaps TRBD1 as D (5 bases). The CDR3 runs to 17 residues. The V gene's germline CDR1 is LGHDT and CDR2 YNNKEL (reference sequence). Trimming took 1 base from V and 0 from J, leaving 14 bases between them. For the CDR3, the DNA is TGTGCCAGCAGCCAAGGGCAGGGCGGACCAAGCACAGATACGCAGTATTTT. Residues: CASSQGQGGPSTDTQYF.